These T cell receptor beta chains were read from a single sample in a study of T cells in Graves' hyperthyroidism and ophthalmopathy. TCRdb processed the multiplex PCR reads anew with MiXCR; each CDR3 protein has one entry. This table has about 520,000 distinct CDR3 sequences, under 25% appearing once. Sequencing input: blood. The origin of the receptors is a man younger than 35 with Graves' hyperthyroidism. CDR3s include the opening cysteine and the closing phenylalanine or tryptophan. The D gene is left open where the match is weak. Part of the rows lack a size; the others show once, few, many or a class for expanded clones.

J gene: TRBJ1-5; D gene: .; clone size: .; V gene: TRBV9; CDR3 protein: CASSVGGRQPQHF; CDR3 DNA: TGTGCCAGCAGCGTAGGGGGGCGGCAGCCCCAGCATTTT
J gene: TRBJ1-3; D gene: .; clone size: once; V gene: TRBV14; CDR3 protein: CASSLGWGNTIYF; CDR3 DNA: TGTGCCAGCAGTCTCGGTTGGGGAAACACCATATATTTT
J gene: TRBJ2-5; D gene: .; clone size: .; V gene: TRBV5-1; CDR3 protein: CASSLDVEETQYF; CDR3 DNA: TGCGCCAGCAGCTTGGACGTGGAGGAGACCCAGTACTTC
J gene: TRBJ1-2; D gene: TRBD1; clone size: few; V gene: TRBV6-5; CDR3 protein: CASSYAGQGFYGYTF; CDR3 DNA: TGTGCCAGCAGTTACGCCGGACAGGGGTTCTATGGCTACACCTTC
J gene: TRBJ2-5; D gene: .; clone size: .; V gene: TRBV5-1; CDR3 protein: CASSLTPGLPTETQYF; CDR3 DNA: TGCGCCAGCAGCCTAACACCGGGACTCCCGACAGAGACCCAGTACTTC
J gene: TRBJ1-1; D gene: .; clone size: many; V gene: TRBV6-5; CDR3 protein: CASRGWTAPNTEAFF; CDR3 DNA: TGTGCCAGCAGAGGATGGACAGCCCCGAACACTGAAGCTTTCTTT
J gene: TRBJ1-5; D gene: TRBD1; clone size: many; V gene: TRBV6-1; CDR3 protein: CASSEWSGGGNQPQHF; CDR3 DNA: TGTGCCAGCAGTGAATGGTCAGGGGGTGGCAATCAGCCCCAGCATTTT
J gene: TRBJ1-2; D gene: TRBD1; clone size: many; V gene: TRBV20-1; CDR3 protein: CSAPTGANYGYTF; CDR3 DNA: TGCAGTGCTCCAACAGGGGCTAACTATGGCTACACCTTC
J gene: TRBJ2-7; D gene: .; clone size: .; V gene: TRBV6-1; CDR3 protein: CASGSVGPYDQYF; CDR3 DNA: TGTGCCAGCGGGTCCGTGGGGCCCTACGATCAGTACTTC
J gene: TRBJ1-5; D gene: TRBD1; clone size: .; V gene: TRBV12-3/TRBV12-4; CDR3 protein: CTSSDPGGLYQPQHF; CDR3 DNA: TGTACCAGCAGTGACCCAGGGGGCTTGTATCAGCCCCAGCATTTT
J gene: TRBJ1-2; D gene: .; clone size: many; V gene: TRBV19; CDR3 protein: CASREGDYGYTF; CDR3 DNA: TGCGCCAGCAGGGAAGGGGACTATGGCTACACCTTC
J gene: TRBJ2-5; D gene: TRBD1; clone size: many; V gene: TRBV20-1; CDR3 protein: CSAYGDSETQYF; CDR3 DNA: TGCAGTGCTTACGGGGACAGCGAGACCCAGTACTTC
J gene: TRBJ1-1; D gene: .; clone size: many; V gene: TRBV5-1; CDR3 protein: CASSLDHRVGAEAFF; CDR3 DNA: TGCGCCAGCAGCTTGGATCACAGGGTAGGCGCTGAAGCTTTCTTT
J gene: TRBJ1-1; D gene: .; clone size: .; V gene: TRBV6-1; CDR3 protein: CASSEWGGADLGQTEAFF; CDR3 DNA: TGTGCCAGCAGTGAATGGGGGGGGGCAGATTTGGGGCAAACTGAAGCTTTCTTT
J gene: TRBJ2-5; D gene: .; clone size: few; V gene: TRBV29-1; CDR3 protein: CSAPFGGTQYF; CDR3 DNA: TGCAGCGCCCCATTCGGAGGGACCCAGTACTTC
J gene: TRBJ1-2; D gene: .; clone size: many; V gene: TRBV12-3/TRBV12-4; CDR3 protein: CASSSGDGYTF; CDR3 DNA: TGTGCCAGCAGTTCGGGGGATGGCTACACCTTC
J gene: TRBJ2-2; D gene: .; clone size: many; V gene: TRBV27; CDR3 protein: CASSLTSNTGELFF; CDR3 DNA: TGTGCCAGCAGTTTGACGTCGAACACCGGGGAGCTGTTTTTT
J gene: TRBJ1-5; D gene: .; clone size: .; V gene: TRBV3-1; CDR3 protein: CASSHPTERVSNQPQHF; CDR3 DNA: TGTGCCAGCAGCCACCCTACCGAGAGGGTCAGCAATCAGCCCCAGCATTTT
J gene: TRBJ1-1; D gene: .; clone size: few; V gene: TRBV28; CDR3 protein: CASAGRGVVNTEAFF; CDR3 DNA: TGTGCCAGCGCTGGTAGGGGAGTGGTGAACACTGAAGCTTTCTTT
J gene: TRBJ2-5; D gene: TRBD2; clone size: many; V gene: TRBV28; CDR3 protein: CASSLTSGAQETQYF; CDR3 DNA: TGTGCCAGCAGTCTCACTAGCGGGGCTCAAGAGACCCAGTACTTC
J gene: TRBJ1-1; D gene: .; clone size: few; V gene: TRBV27; CDR3 protein: CASSLSSDTEAFF; CDR3 DNA: TGTGCCAGCAGTTTATCGAGTGACACTGAAGCTTTCTTT
J gene: TRBJ1-2; D gene: .; clone size: .; V gene: TRBV20-1; CDR3 protein: CRPRGGYTF; CDR3 DNA: TGCAGGCCGAGGGGGGGCTACACCTTC
J gene: TRBJ1-2; D gene: .; clone size: many; V gene: TRBV12-3/TRBV12-4; CDR3 protein: CASTRRGIPNYGYTF; CDR3 DNA: TGTGCCAGCACCCGCCGGGGAATCCCTAACTATGGCTACACCTTC
J gene: TRBJ2-2; D gene: .; clone size: few; V gene: TRBV7-2; CDR3 protein: CASSSVWAGELFF; CDR3 DNA: TGTGCCAGCAGCTCTGTGTGGGCCGGGGAGCTGTTTTTT
J gene: TRBJ2-5; D gene: .; clone size: .; V gene: TRBV6-2/TRBV6-3; CDR3 protein: CASRRDPGRETQYF; CDR3 DNA: TGTGCCAGCAGACGGGACCCCGGACGGGAGACCCAGTACTTC
J gene: TRBJ2-3; D gene: .; clone size: .; V gene: TRBV6-5; CDR3 protein: CASSYSPRGDTQYF; CDR3 DNA: TGTGCCAGCAGTTACTCCCCCCGCGGGGATACGCAGTATTTT
J gene: TRBJ2-5; D gene: .; clone size: many; V gene: TRBV20-1; CDR3 protein: CSARGSGRGGLIQETQYF; CDR3 DNA: TGCAGTGCTAGAGGGTCGGGAAGAGGGGGGTTGATCCAAGAGACCCAGTACTTC
J gene: TRBJ1-5; D gene: .; clone size: many; V gene: TRBV6-5; CDR3 protein: CASSRGTANQPQHF; CDR3 DNA: TGTGCCAGCAGCCGAGGGACGGCTAATCAGCCCCAGCATTTT
J gene: TRBJ1-2; D gene: .; clone size: few; V gene: TRBV12-3/TRBV12-4; CDR3 protein: CASSLGKGGSYGYTF; CDR3 DNA: TGTGCCAGCAGTCTCGGGAAGGGGGGGAGCTATGGCTACACCTTC
J gene: TRBJ2-3; D gene: TRBD1; clone size: few; V gene: TRBV12-3/TRBV12-4; CDR3 protein: CASSPGTGDSDTQYF; CDR3 DNA: TGTGCCAGCAGTCCCGGGACAGGAGATTCAGATACGCAGTATTTT
J gene: TRBJ2-7; D gene: .; clone size: many; V gene: TRBV12-3/TRBV12-4; CDR3 protein: CASSFGDRAYEQYF; CDR3 DNA: TGTGCCAGCAGTTTCGGGGACCGGGCCTACGAGCAGTACTTC